The rows below give T cell receptor beta chains drawn from one sample of a study of response to subunit inactivated influenza vaccine. TCRdb reprocessed the RT-PCR reads via MiXCR and lists one record per CDR3 protein. Seen here are roughly 460,000 distinct CDR3 sequences, roughly 9.8% observed once, and the top ten hold more than 10%. This material consisted of PBMCs from blood, taken 40 to 50 days after vaccination. These receptor sequences come from a man aged 50-60 years who received an inactivated influenza vaccine. CDR3s include the opening cysteine and the closing phenylalanine or tryptophan. Fields, in order: J gene, clone size, V gene, D gene, CDR3 DNA, CDR3 protein. D genes are given only for firm matches. Only some rows state a clone size, as once, few, many or a class for expanded clones.

j_gene: TRBJ2-2
abundance: .
v_gene: TRBV6-2/TRBV6-3
d_gene: .
CDR3nt: TGTGCCAGCAGTTACGGTCTGGGCACCGGGGAGCTGTTTTTT
CDR3aa: CASSYGLGTGELFF

j_gene: TRBJ2-3
abundance: few
v_gene: TRBV4-3
d_gene: .
CDR3nt: TGCGCCAGCAGCCAAGATCTACGGAGCACAGATACGCAGTATTTT
CDR3aa: CASSQDLRSTDTQYF

j_gene: TRBJ2-1
abundance: few
v_gene: TRBV20-1
d_gene: TRBD1
CDR3nt: TGCAGTGCTAGGGGACAGGAATCCCTAAAGCTATCCAATGAGCAGTTCTTC
CDR3aa: CSARGQESLKLSNEQFF

j_gene: TRBJ2-5
abundance: .
v_gene: TRBV9
d_gene: .
CDR3nt: TGTGCCAGCAGCACAGAGTACCAAGAGACCCAGTACTTC
CDR3aa: CASSTEYQETQYF

j_gene: TRBJ2-3
abundance: many
v_gene: TRBV5-1
d_gene: TRBD1
CDR3nt: TGCGCCAGCAAGGCGGCAGGGGGCGCAGATACGCAGTATTTT
CDR3aa: CASKAAGGADTQYF

j_gene: TRBJ2-5
abundance: few
v_gene: TRBV4-1
d_gene: .
CDR3nt: TGCGCCAGCAGCCAAGATCGTTTGGGTCGCAGACGCCAAGAGACCCAGTACTTC
CDR3aa: CASSQDRLGRRRQETQYF

j_gene: TRBJ2-7
abundance: many
v_gene: TRBV4-3
d_gene: .
CDR3nt: TGCGCCAGCAGCCAAGTTGGCGGGCGCGGATCCTACGAGCAGTACTTC
CDR3aa: CASSQVGGRGSYEQYF

j_gene: TRBJ2-1
abundance: .
v_gene: TRBV11-3
d_gene: TRBD2
CDR3nt: TGTGCCAGCAGCTTTAGCGGGGGGGCCCATGAGCAGTTCTTC
CDR3aa: CASSFSGGAHEQFF

j_gene: TRBJ1-2
abundance: few
v_gene: TRBV5-4
d_gene: .
CDR3nt: TGTGCCAGCAGCCCATGGGAGTCGACATACTATGGCTACACCTTC
CDR3aa: CASSPWESTYYGYTF

j_gene: TRBJ2-1
abundance: few
v_gene: TRBV29-1
d_gene: TRBD2
CDR3nt: TGCAGCGTTGCGACCAGCGGGAGGCAGTTCTTC
CDR3aa: CSVATSGRQFF

j_gene: TRBJ2-4
abundance: many
v_gene: TRBV29-1
d_gene: .
CDR3nt: TGCAGCGTTGAAGGCAGGTCCAACATTCAGTACTTC
CDR3aa: CSVEGRSNIQYF

j_gene: TRBJ2-5
abundance: few
v_gene: TRBV5-1
d_gene: TRBD1
CDR3nt: TGCGCCAGCAGCACGGGACAGGGGAAGCAGACCCAGTACTTC
CDR3aa: CASSTGQGKQTQYF

j_gene: TRBJ2-1
abundance: .
v_gene: TRBV12-3/TRBV12-4
d_gene: .
CDR3nt: TGTGCCAGCAGACCGGGACTCCCCTACAATGAGCAGTTCTTC
CDR3aa: CASRPGLPYNEQFF

j_gene: TRBJ2-3
abundance: many
v_gene: TRBV29-1
d_gene: .
CDR3nt: TGCAGCGCCGAACCCACGGCCCGCCATACGCAGTATTTT
CDR3aa: CSAEPTARHTQYF

j_gene: TRBJ2-1
abundance: few
v_gene: TRBV10-3
d_gene: TRBD2
CDR3nt: TGTGCCATCAGTAAACTGGGACTAGCGGGGGGCGACTACAATGAGCAGTTCTTC
CDR3aa: CAISKLGLAGGDYNEQFF

j_gene: TRBJ2-5
abundance: few
v_gene: TRBV28
d_gene: TRBD2
CDR3nt: TGTGCCAGCAGTTTAAGGACTAGCGTGGAGACCCAGTACTTC
CDR3aa: CASSLRTSVETQYF

j_gene: TRBJ2-7
abundance: few
v_gene: TRBV6-2/TRBV6-3
d_gene: TRBD2
CDR3nt: TGTGCCAGCAGTCCCAAGACTAGCGGGAGTTCCCACGAGCAGTACTTC
CDR3aa: CASSPKTSGSSHEQYF

j_gene: TRBJ2-2
abundance: .
v_gene: TRBV6-2/TRBV6-3
d_gene: TRBD2
CDR3nt: TGTGCCAGCATTATGGGACTAGCGGGAGACCGGCGCACCGGGGAGCTGTTTTTT
CDR3aa: CASIMGLAGDRRTGELFF

j_gene: TRBJ2-7
abundance: .
v_gene: TRBV11-2
d_gene: TRBD1
CDR3nt: TGTGCCAGCAGCTTAGAGGGCGACAGGGGCGAGCAGTACTTC
CDR3aa: CASSLEGDRGEQYF

j_gene: TRBJ1-2
abundance: .
v_gene: TRBV20-1
d_gene: TRBD1
CDR3nt: TGCAGTGCTGGAGGGGACAGCACGTATGGCTACACCTTC
CDR3aa: CSAGGDSTYGYTF

j_gene: TRBJ2-7
abundance: many
v_gene: TRBV7-9
d_gene: .
CDR3nt: TGTGCCAGCAGCTCACTCCTTTCCTACGAGCAGTACTTC
CDR3aa: CASSSLLSYEQYF

j_gene: TRBJ2-3
abundance: .
v_gene: TRBV11-1
d_gene: .
CDR3nt: TGTGCCAGCAGCTTAAACCCCAGAAGCACAGATACGCAGTATTTT
CDR3aa: CASSLNPRSTDTQYF

j_gene: TRBJ2-7
abundance: few
v_gene: TRBV29-1
d_gene: TRBD1
CDR3nt: TGCAGCGTTGTCTACAGGGGGACCTACGAGCAGTACTTC
CDR3aa: CSVVYRGTYEQYF

j_gene: TRBJ2-1
abundance: .
v_gene: TRBV5-1
d_gene: TRBD2
CDR3nt: TGCGCCAGCAGCTCTCACACCCCCAGCGGGAGCCGCTACAATGAGCAGTTCTTC
CDR3aa: CASSSHTPSGSRYNEQFF

j_gene: TRBJ1-2
abundance: .
v_gene: TRBV7-2
d_gene: .
CDR3nt: TGTGCCAGCAGCTTAGCGGGTCTGGGTGCTAACTATGGCTACACCTTC
CDR3aa: CASSLAGLGANYGYTF

j_gene: TRBJ1-1
abundance: .
v_gene: TRBV28
d_gene: .
CDR3nt: TGTGCCAGCAGTTTAGCGTTAGACACCGGGGGGGCTTTCTTT
CDR3aa: CASSLALDTGGAFF

j_gene: TRBJ2-5
abundance: many
v_gene: TRBV12-3/TRBV12-4
d_gene: .
CDR3nt: TGTGCCAGCAGTTTTCCTCTCCAAGAGACCCAGTACTTC
CDR3aa: CASSFPLQETQYF

j_gene: TRBJ2-1
abundance: .
v_gene: TRBV20-1
d_gene: .
CDR3nt: TGCAGTGCTAGAGATAGGTTAGGGCCTCGGAATGAGCAGTTCTTC
CDR3aa: CSARDRLGPRNEQFF

j_gene: TRBJ1-2
abundance: few
v_gene: TRBV7-2
d_gene: TRBD1
CDR3nt: TGTGCCAGCAGCTTCCTGGACAGGGGGGTGGATGGCTACACCTTC
CDR3aa: CASSFLDRGVDGYTF

j_gene: TRBJ2-1
abundance: few
v_gene: TRBV20-1
d_gene: TRBD1
CDR3nt: TGCAGTGCTACCGACAGGGGTTTCTACAATGAGCAGTTCTTC
CDR3aa: CSATDRGFYNEQFF

j_gene: TRBJ2-3
abundance: few
v_gene: TRBV20-1
d_gene: TRBD2
CDR3nt: TGCAGTGCCCCGGGACTAGCGGGAACCACAGATACGCAGTATTTT
CDR3aa: CSAPGLAGTTDTQYF

j_gene: TRBJ1-1
abundance: many
v_gene: TRBV29-1
d_gene: .
CDR3nt: TGCAGCGTTGAAGATCGGGGACGGCTGTTCGGAACTGAAGCTTTCTTT
CDR3aa: CSVEDRGRLFGTEAFF

j_gene: TRBJ1-5
abundance: many
v_gene: TRBV6-1
d_gene: .
CDR3nt: TGTGCCAGCAGCCGGTCGGACAGCTATAATCAGCCCCAGCATTTT
CDR3aa: CASSRSDSYNQPQHF

j_gene: TRBJ1-3
abundance: many
v_gene: TRBV5-1
d_gene: .
CDR3nt: TGCGCCAGCAGCTTACAGGCAGGGGACACCATATATTTT
CDR3aa: CASSLQAGDTIYF

j_gene: TRBJ1-3
abundance: few
v_gene: TRBV12-3/TRBV12-4
d_gene: .
CDR3nt: TGTGCCAGCAGTTTATGGGGCAGCTTCTCTGGAAACACCATATATTTT
CDR3aa: CASSLWGSFSGNTIYF

j_gene: TRBJ2-1
abundance: .
v_gene: TRBV5-1
d_gene: .
CDR3nt: TGCGCCAGCAGCTTGCAGGGCAAAGCCTACAATGAGCAGTTCTTC
CDR3aa: CASSLQGKAYNEQFF

j_gene: TRBJ2-2
abundance: few
v_gene: TRBV7-8
d_gene: .
CDR3nt: TGTGCCAGCAGCAAGACACTCCGTGACACCGGGGAGCTGTTTTTT
CDR3aa: CASSKTLRDTGELFF

j_gene: TRBJ2-5
abundance: many
v_gene: TRBV7-8
d_gene: .
CDR3nt: TGTGCCAGCAGCTTACCTCAAGAGACCCAGTACTTC
CDR3aa: CASSLPQETQYF

j_gene: TRBJ2-3
abundance: few
v_gene: TRBV7-6
d_gene: .
CDR3nt: TGTGCCAGCAGCTTAAATCCTAAAAACACAGATACGCAGTATTTT
CDR3aa: CASSLNPKNTDTQYF

j_gene: TRBJ2-1
abundance: few
v_gene: TRBV7-2
d_gene: .
CDR3nt: TGTGCCAGCAGCTTTATGAATGAGCAGTTCTTC
CDR3aa: CASSFMNEQFF

j_gene: TRBJ2-7
abundance: few
v_gene: TRBV19
d_gene: .
CDR3nt: TGTGCCAGTAGTATCGGAGACGCTAGCTCCTACGAGCAGTACTTC
CDR3aa: CASSIGDASSYEQYF

j_gene: TRBJ2-1
abundance: .
v_gene: TRBV5-1
d_gene: .
CDR3nt: TGCGCCAGCACCGGGGGGCGAACCTACAATGAGCAGTTCTTC
CDR3aa: CASTGGRTYNEQFF

j_gene: TRBJ1-6
abundance: few
v_gene: TRBV6-1
d_gene: .
CDR3nt: TGTGCCAGCAGTGAAGTACCGGGGGTTGGACCCCTCCACTTT
CDR3aa: CASSEVPGVGPLHF

j_gene: TRBJ2-1
abundance: few
v_gene: TRBV30
d_gene: TRBD2
CDR3nt: TGTGCCTGGAGGAAACTAGCGGGAGGGATGAATGAGCAGTTCTTC
CDR3aa: CAWRKLAGGMNEQFF

j_gene: TRBJ2-7
abundance: few
v_gene: TRBV29-1
d_gene: .
CDR3nt: TGCAGCGTGGGGGGATTGGAGAGGTTGGAGCAGTACTTC
CDR3aa: CSVGGLERLEQYF

j_gene: TRBJ2-1
abundance: .
v_gene: TRBV12-3/TRBV12-4
d_gene: .
CDR3nt: TGTGCCAGCAGTCCACCCGAGCGCAAAGGGGGTGAGCAGTTCTTC
CDR3aa: CASSPPERKGGEQFF

j_gene: TRBJ2-5
abundance: few
v_gene: TRBV5-6
d_gene: .
CDR3nt: TGTGCCAGCAGCAGGGTCCAAGAGACCCAGTACTTC
CDR3aa: CASSRVQETQYF

j_gene: TRBJ2-3
abundance: few
v_gene: TRBV4-1
d_gene: .
CDR3nt: TGCGCCAGCAGCCAGCCCACTCGTCGCGATACGCAGTATTTT
CDR3aa: CASSQPTRRDTQYF

j_gene: TRBJ2-3
abundance: many
v_gene: TRBV12-3/TRBV12-4
d_gene: TRBD2
CDR3nt: TGTGCCAGCAGCCCCGGGGTGGCGGGAGGGTCCCGCGATACGCAGTATTTT
CDR3aa: CASSPGVAGGSRDTQYF

j_gene: TRBJ2-3
abundance: few
v_gene: TRBV7-2
d_gene: TRBD2
CDR3nt: TGTGCCAGCAGCTTACAGCGGGGAAGCACAGATACGCAGTATTTT
CDR3aa: CASSLQRGSTDTQYF

j_gene: TRBJ1-6
abundance: few
v_gene: TRBV6-2/TRBV6-3
d_gene: .
CDR3nt: TGTGCCAGCAGCCCTCGGAGCGGGGGCTTTCTTTCACCCCTCCACTTT
CDR3aa: CASSPRSGGFLSPLHF

j_gene: TRBJ2-5
abundance: .
v_gene: TRBV4-3
d_gene: TRBD1
CDR3nt: TGCGCCAGCAGCCAAGCCCAGACAGGGGTGGAGACCCAGTACTTC
CDR3aa: CASSQAQTGVETQYF

j_gene: TRBJ2-5
abundance: .
v_gene: TRBV25-1
d_gene: TRBD2
CDR3nt: TGTGCCAGCAGCATAGCGGGAGGCGGGGAGACCCAGTACTTC
CDR3aa: CASSIAGGGETQYF

j_gene: TRBJ1-5
abundance: few
v_gene: TRBV2
d_gene: TRBD1
CDR3nt: TGTGCCAGCAGGTCGGGACAGGTGGCCGGCAATCAGCCCCAGCATTTT
CDR3aa: CASRSGQVAGNQPQHF

j_gene: TRBJ2-2
abundance: few
v_gene: TRBV4-3
d_gene: TRBD1
CDR3nt: TGCGCCAGCAGCCAAGGCCGACAGGGCTGGAGCACCGGGGAGCTGTTTTTT
CDR3aa: CASSQGRQGWSTGELFF